A single T cell receptor (beta chain) is shown here with its context. The data stem from a study of blood T cell repertoires in COVID-19. Study context: Specimens from acute and convalescent COVID-19 originated in the United States, Italy and Spain. PBMCs, B-cell-depleted T cells, or T cells were the source of the cDNA or gDNA that made up the material.

The CDR3 has 16 amino acids. The germline gives CDR1 SGHDT, CDR2 YYEEEE. V lost 2 bases and J lost 4; bases outside the gene matches: 3. Per the original methods: Cell counts per sample came from amplifying reference gene primers. Measured with immunoSEQ multiplex PCR; TCRdb has only the in-frame clones, and not every one. D and trimming come from the DNA, and the V and J calls and clone size come from that table. The sample carries 250,000 to 300,000 clones, 83% recorded once. The sample was peripheral blood. The chain couples TRBV5-6 to TRBJ1-6, with TRBD1 identical over 10 bases. This sequence was found in a man in his sixties who had recovered from COVID-19. This chain's CDR3 is CASSLLGQGYNSPLHF. The CDR3, as DNA: TGTGCCAGCAGCTTATTGGGACAGGGGTATAATTCACCCCTCCACTTT. Filled out from reference TRBV5-6 and TRBJ1-6, the complete variable domain reads DAGVTQSPTHLIKTRGQQVTLRCSPKSGHDTVSWYQQALGQGPQFIFQYYEEEERQRGNFPDRFSGHQFPNYSSELNVNALLLGDSALYLCASSLLGQGYNSPLHFGNGTRLTVT.